What follows are 25 T cell receptor beta chains derived from one specimen sequenced in a study of T cell changes during pregnancy in multiple sclerosis. TCRdb's copy holds only in-frame clones and misses some; the assay was immunoSEQ multiplex PCR. This sample carries about 93,000 clones, approximately 92% of them seen once, and the ten largest clones take around 2%. This specimen was peripheral blood, taken after pregnancy. Source of these receptors: a female donor with multiple sclerosis, enrolled in a pregnancy study.

The genes are TRBV11-2 and TRBJ2-1; the D is unclear. Per the germline V gene, CDR1 is SGHAT and CDR2 is FQNNGV. The CDR3 loop spans 12 amino acids. V lost 6 bases to trimming and J lost 9 bases, with 12 bases between them. The CDR3 region is CASRTTRLEQFF. The DNA for the CDR3 is TGTGCCAGCAGGACCACCAGGCTTGAGCAGTTCTTC. Filled out from reference TRBV11-2 and TRBJ2-1, the complete variable domain reads EAGVAQSPRYKIIEKRQSVAFWCNPISGHATLYWYQQILGQGPKLLIQFQNNGVVDDSQLPKDRFSAERLKGVDSTLKIQPAKLEDSAVYLCASRTTRLEQFFGPGTRLTVL.

The chain is built from TRBV7-8 and TRBJ1-1; unclear D gene. Germline lookup yields CDR1 SGHVS and CDR2 FQNEAQ. V gave up 4 bases and J gave up 0 bases, with 6 bases separating them. The CDR3 runs to 13 residues. CDR3 in DNA: TGTGCCAGCAGCTCTGAGATGAACACTGAAGCTTTCTTT. This gives the protein CASSSEMNTEAFF.

J is TRBJ1-2 and V is TRBV7-2; a weak D match, TRBD1 (5 bases). V lost 3 bases, J lost 1 base, and 6 bases lay in between. Germline V CDR1 and CDR2: SGHTA, FQGNSA. This CDR3 contains 13 residues. CDR3 sequence (DNA): TGTGCCAGCAGCTTGGACATTAACTATGGCTACACCTTC. Translation gives CASSLDINYGYTF.

The chain uses TRBV30 and TRBJ1-3; D ambiguous. The CDR3 runs 13 residues. Germline V gives CDR1 GTSNPN, CDR2 SVGIG (reference sequence). V was clipped by 3 bases and J by 1 base, with 7 bases between them. The CDR3 DNA is TGTGCCTGGAGCCCACTATCTGGAAACACCATATATTTT. Amino acid sequence: CAWSPLSGNTIYF.

This chain joins TRBV30 and TRBJ2-3; D possibly corresponds to TRBD2 (5 bases). The ends were cut back, 2 bases at V and 7 bases at J, with 22 bases in the middle. Per germline, CDR1 GTSNPN and CDR2 SVGIG (reference sequence). The CDR3 spans 16 residues. The CDR3 region is CAWSPAPPTPGNTQYF. The CDR3 DNA is TGTGCCTGGAGTCCCGCCCCACCTACCCCGGGGAATACGCAGTATTTT.

This clone was seen a handful of times. The chain has TRBV27 and TRBJ1-2; 11 positions match TRBD1. The J segment lost 5 bases and the V segment lost 6 bases, leaving 5 bases of the junction unmatched. This CDR3 is built from 14 residues. Germline CDR1 reads MNHEY; CDR2 reads SMNVEV (reference sequence). The CDR3 protein is CASSAGQGAYGYTF. The CDR3 coding sequence is TGTGCCAGCAGCGCTGGACAGGGGGCATATGGCTACACCTTC.

This rearrangement joins TRBV5-1 to TRBJ2-5; the match to TRBD2 covers 9 bases. Unmatched junction bases numbered 10, after V lost 5 bases and J lost 5 bases. In germline, CDR1 is SGHRS, CDR2 YFSETQ. This CDR3 contains 15 residues. CDR3 DNA: TGCGCCAGCAGATTAATAGCGGGGGTGGTTGAGACCCAGTACTTC. It codes for CASRLIAGVVETQYF.

This chain uses TRBV5-6 with TRBJ1-1, with a tentative D call TRBD1 (5 bases). Germline CDR1 is SGHDT and CDR2 is YYEEEE. The ends were cut back, 4 bases at V and 6 bases at J, with 13 bases in the middle. The CDR3 extends over 13 amino acids. CDR3 region: CASSPLWGAEAFF. DNA for the CDR3: TGTGCCAGCAGCCCCCTGTGGGGGGCTGAAGCTTTCTTT.

This chain uses TRBV25-1 with TRBJ1-6, with D tentatively TRBD1 (6 bases). The germline V gene encodes CDR1 MGHDK and CDR2 SYGVNS. Trimming removed 2 bases at V and 8 bases at J, with 13 bases between. This CDR3 contains 15 residues. CDR3 sequence reads: CASSEGVRGYSPLHF. CDR3 sequence (DNA): TGTGCCAGCAGTGAAGGGGTCAGGGGTTATTCACCCCTCCACTTT.

The chain joins TRBV29-1 to TRBJ1-1, with 8 positions matching TRBD1. CDR1 and CDR2 from the germline V gene are SQVTM and ANQGSEA. V was clipped by 8 bases and J by 2 bases; unmatched bases: 10. CDR3 size: 14 residues. CDR3 sequence reads: CSSSLGTGNTEAFF. The CDR3 nucleotides read TGCAGCTCCTCCCTTGGGACAGGAAACACTGAAGCTTTCTTT.

The chain couples TRBV6-8 to TRBJ2-7; 9 nucleotides agree with TRBD2. The trim removed 2 bases at V and 2 bases at J, leaving 16 bases unmatched. The germline gives CDR1 MNHGY, CDR2 SAAAGT. The CDR3 consists of 19 residues. CDR3 protein: CASSYEWVVVASGTYEQYF. The CDR3 DNA is TGTGCCAGCAGTTACGAGTGGGTGGTCGTGGCTAGCGGGACCTACGAGCAGTACTTC.

The chain employs TRBV10-3 and TRBJ2-5; D is possibly TRBD2 (5 bases). The CDR3 has 13 residues. Germline CDR1 is ENHRY and CDR2 is SYGVKD. Trimming left V 6 bases short and J 10 bases short, with 18 bases between. The CDR3 DNA is TGTGCCATCAGCGTTAGAGGGTCTGGGGACCAGTACTTC. This sequence encodes CAISVRGSGDQYF.

The genes are TRBV7-3 and TRBJ2-1; 10 nucleotides line up with TRBD2. There are 16 residues in the CDR3. V lost 5 bases, J lost 2 bases, and 6 bases stayed unmatched. Per the germline V gene, CDR1 is SGHTA and CDR2 is FQGTGA. CDR3: CASSKAGTSAYNEQFF. Written as DNA, the CDR3 is TGTGCCAGCAGCAAAGCCGGGACTAGCGCCTACAATGAGCAGTTCTTC.

The chain joins TRBV5-1 to TRBJ2-5; TRBD2 might be the D (6 bases). This CDR3 contains 15 residues. Trimming pared 4 bases from V and 1 base from J, leaving 14 bases between. The germline V gene has CDR1 SGHRS and CDR2 YFSETQ. In DNA form, the CDR3 reads TGCGCCAGCAGCCCGCGGGGTAGCTCCCAAGAGACCCAGTACTTC. Translated, it gives CASSPRGSSQETQYF.

This clone was detected once. The chain combines TRBV12-5 with TRBJ2-3; TRBD1 matches 9 bases. This CDR3 is 16 amino acids long. Germline lookup yields CDR1 LGHNT and CDR2 FRNRAP. V lost 5 bases, J lost 4 bases, and 10 bases stayed unmatched. In DNA form, the CDR3 reads TGTGCTAGTGGTCCATCCGGGACAGGGATCGCAGATACGCAGTATTTT. It is translated as CASGPSGTGIADTQYF.

The chain employs TRBV27 and TRBJ1-2, with 8 bases matching TRBD1. The CDR3 is 12 amino acids. Germline CDR1 and CDR2: MNHEY and SMNVEV (reference sequence). After removal of 11 bases from V and 5 bases from J, the junction contained 7 bases not matched to a gene. The chain's CDR3 is CAGSTGAYGYTF. CDR3 DNA: TGTGCCGGGTCGACAGGGGCATATGGCTACACCTTC.

The chain recombines TRBV7-9 with TRBJ1-1, with D possibly TRBD1 on 6 matching bases. Germline loops: CDR1 SEHNR, CDR2 FQNEAQ (reference sequence). The V end was cut by 0 bases, the J end by 5 bases, with 25 bases between. The CDR3 has 19 amino acids. In DNA form, the CDR3 reads TGTGCCAGCAGCTTAGCGAAGGTTGGTCAGGGGCGAGGTGGGACTGAAGCTTTCTTT. Protein product: CASSLAKVGQGRGGTEAFF.

The chain is built from TRBV6-6 and TRBJ2-5, with TRBD2 matching over 7 bases. The CDR3 has 15 residues. Per the germline V gene, CDR1 is MNHNY and CDR2 is SVGAGI (reference sequence). The J segment lost 2 bases and the V segment lost 5 bases, leaving 8 bases of the junction unmatched. CDR3 sequence reads: CASSLGGGGQETQYF. CDR3 coding DNA: TGTGCCAGCAGTCTGGGTGGGGGAGGGCAAGAGACCCAGTACTTC.

The chain employs TRBV27 and TRBJ1-1; possible D gene TRBD1, 6 bases. V lost 5 bases and J lost 7, with 17 bases in between. The germline CDR1 and CDR2 sequences are MNHEY and SMNVEV (reference sequence). The CDR3 loop spans 14 amino acids. The CDR3 DNA sequence: TGTGCCAGCAGTCAACCTTCCGGACAGTTTGAAGCTTTCTTT. The encoded protein is CASSQPSGQFEAFF.

The chain recombines TRBV9 with TRBJ1-5; D unresolved. The germline V and J ends were trimmed by 0 bases and 0 bases, with 7 bases remaining between them. The CDR3 consists of 15 residues. Germline values: CDR1 SGDLS, CDR2 YYNGEE. DNA of the CDR3: TGTGCCAGCAGCGTAGGGGCAAATAGCAATCAGCCCCAGCATTTT. Translated, it gives CASSVGANSNQPQHF.

V and J are TRBV10-1 and TRBJ2-1, with D maybe TRBD2 (5 bases). Trimming took off 2 bases at V and 3 bases at J, with 11 bases between the two ends. This CDR3 has 15 residues. The germline V gene encodes CDR1 WNHNN and CDR2 SYGVQD (reference sequence). CDR3 in DNA: TGCGCCAGCAGTGAGAGGAGGCTAAACTACAATGAGCAGTTCTTC. This gives the protein CASSERRLNYNEQFF.

The chain combines TRBV19 with TRBJ1-4, with TRBD1 matching 9 bases. This CDR3 contains 17 residues. Germline values: CDR1 LNHDA, CDR2 SQIVND (reference sequence). Losses at the gene ends were 4 bases for V and 0 bases for J; bases not matched to a gene: 6. This CDR3 reads CASSTGQGISTNEKLFF. CDR3 nucleotides: TGTGCCAGTAGTACGGGACAGGGAATCTCAACTAATGAAAAACTGTTTTTT.

Points on this clone: The junction shows a germline mismatch at one end, possibly a read error. The sample holds other DNA sequences that translate to the same CDR3. The rearrangement joins TRBV13 to TRBJ2-7; 10 bases map to TRBD1. The CDR3 is made up of 14 amino acids. Germline assignment: CDR1 PRHDT and CDR2 FYEKMQ (reference sequence). Here the CDR3 reads CASSPGQGSYEQYF. The CDR3 DNA is TGTGCCAGCAGCCCGGGACAGGGGTCGTACGAGCAGTACTTT.

The chain joins TRBV7-2 to TRBJ2-7, with 9 bases identical to TRBD1. With V trimmed by 2 bases and J by 3 bases, 8 bases remained unmatched. This CDR3 spans 16 amino acids. Germline values: CDR1 SGHTA, CDR2 FQGNSA. CDR3 loop: CASSLKPGTGFYEQYF. DNA for the CDR3: TGTGCCAGCAGCTTAAAACCGGGGACAGGGTTCTACGAGCAGTACTTC.

The V gene is TRBV4-3, the J gene TRBJ2-5; maybe TRBD1 (5 bases). The V end was cut by 4 bases, the J end by 4 bases, with 19 bases between. Germline V gene lookup returns CDR1 LGHNA and CDR2 YSLEER. CDR3 length: 16 amino acids. The CDR3 nucleotides are TGCGCCAGCAGCCCCCAGACGAACGTGGGGCGAGAGACCCAGTACTTC. Translated, it gives CASSPQTNVGRETQYF.